This note documents a single TCR beta chain sequence. As originally analysed: Counts of nucleated cells, estimated from reference gene primer amplification, were obtained. Clones were sequenced by immunoSEQ multiplex PCR, and TCRdb holds only the in-frame ones, with some missing. D and trimming come from the DNA, and the V and J calls and clone size come from that table. This sample has around 190,000 clones; around 76% occur once, and the top ten carry more than 6.5%. The V end was cut by 4 bases, the J end by 1 base, with 19 bases between. This CDR3 is built from 17 residues. CDR1 LNHNV and CDR2 YYDKDF come from the germline V gene (reference sequence). These data are taken from a study of blood T cell repertoires in COVID-19. Study summary: The origin of the acute and convalescent COVID-19 samples was the United States, Italy and Spain. The cDNA or gDNA used as material had been derived from T cells, B-cell-depleted T cells, or PBMCs.

The sample comprised peripheral blood. The rearrangement joins TRBV15 to TRBJ1-1, with D unresolved. The receptor comes from a woman in her fifties or sixties with active or convalescent COVID-19. CDR3 sequence reads: CATSKPFSTGSNTEAFF. The DNA for the CDR3 is TGTGCCACCAGCAAACCTTTTTCTACGGGGTCGAACACTGAAGCTTTCTTT.